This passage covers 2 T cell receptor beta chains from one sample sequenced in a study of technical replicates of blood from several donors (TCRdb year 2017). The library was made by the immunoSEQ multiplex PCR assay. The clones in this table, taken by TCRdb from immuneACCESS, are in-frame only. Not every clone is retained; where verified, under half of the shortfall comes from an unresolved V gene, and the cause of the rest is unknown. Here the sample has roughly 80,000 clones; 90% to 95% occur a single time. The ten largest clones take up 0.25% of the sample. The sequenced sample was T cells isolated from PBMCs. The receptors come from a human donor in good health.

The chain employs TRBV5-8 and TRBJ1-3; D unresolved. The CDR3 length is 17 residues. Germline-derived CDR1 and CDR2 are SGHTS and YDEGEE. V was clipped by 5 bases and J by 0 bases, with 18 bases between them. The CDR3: CASRGSWVRDSGNTIYF. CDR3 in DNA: TGTGCCAGCAGGGGGAGTTGGGTCCGGGACTCTGGAAACACCATATATTTT.

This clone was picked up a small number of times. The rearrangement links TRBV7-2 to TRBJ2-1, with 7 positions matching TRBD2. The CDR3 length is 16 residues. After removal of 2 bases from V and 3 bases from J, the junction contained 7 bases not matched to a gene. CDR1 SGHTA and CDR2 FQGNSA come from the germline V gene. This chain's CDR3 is CASSLLGPSGYNEQFF. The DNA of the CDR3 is TGTGCCAGCAGCTTATTAGGGCCTAGCGGCTACAATGAGCAGTTCTTC.